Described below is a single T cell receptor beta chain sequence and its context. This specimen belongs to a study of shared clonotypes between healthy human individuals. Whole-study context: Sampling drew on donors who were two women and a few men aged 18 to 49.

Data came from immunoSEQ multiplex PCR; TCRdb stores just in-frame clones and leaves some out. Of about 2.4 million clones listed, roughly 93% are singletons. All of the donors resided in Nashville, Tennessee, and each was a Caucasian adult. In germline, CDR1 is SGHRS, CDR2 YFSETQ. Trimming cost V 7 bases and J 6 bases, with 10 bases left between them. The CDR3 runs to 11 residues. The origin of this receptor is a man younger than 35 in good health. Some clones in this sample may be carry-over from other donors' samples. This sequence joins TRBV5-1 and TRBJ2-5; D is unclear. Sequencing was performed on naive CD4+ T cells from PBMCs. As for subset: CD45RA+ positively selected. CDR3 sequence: CASAERKTQYF. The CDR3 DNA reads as TGCGCCAGCGCGGAAAGGAAGACCCAGTACTTC.